This entry concerns a single T cell receptor (beta chain). Its specificity is unknown. The data originate from a study of radiotherapy plus CTLA-4 blockade in lung cancer. For the study at large: Objective responses occurred in about a sixth of patients; 25% to 40% had disease control. Study-wide findings and caveats: Response was reportedly best predicted by early blood T cell clone dynamics, with interferon-beta. There was expansion of tumor-derived TCR clones in blood after radiotherapy plus ipilimumab.

The length of the CDR3 is 15 residues. J gave up 3 bases and V 3 bases, and 10 bases lay outside the gene matches. Germline loops: CDR1 GTSNPN, CDR2 SVGIG (reference sequence). The repertoire was sequenced with immunoSEQ multiplex PCR; TCRdb's copy has only in-frame clones and lacks some. The repertoire includes fewer than 90,000 clones, 83% of them detected once, and around 0.76% sits in the top ten. The sample was peripheral blood, taken from a patient treated with radiotherapy plus ipilimumab. The gene calls are TRBV30 and TRBJ1-1; TRBD1 matches 7 bases. This TCR was recovered from a human donor with non-small cell lung cancer who had stable disease on radiotherapy plus ipilimumab. The CDR3 nucleotides read TGTGCCTGGAGAGACTCAGGGGGTTTGGACACTGAAGCTTTCTTT. Its translation: CAWRDSGGLDTEAFF.